This T cell receptor beta chain was identified during a study of T-cell reconstitution after alpha-beta-depleted transplantation in children. Looked up from germline, CDR1 is SGHVS and CDR2 is FQNEAQ. Trimming took off 1 base at V and 6 bases at J, with 10 bases between the two ends. The CDR3 sequence is 13 residues long. Construction of the TCRbeta library involved unique molecular identifiers. From the PCR reads, TCRdb called clonotypes with MiXCR, one entry per CDR3 protein. Of 250,000 to 300,000 distinct CDR3 sequences listed, about 9.5% were seen once; the top ten hold less than 8%. Concerning this clonotype: Its target is not known.

Study-wide points: Newly produced T cells mostly provided counts and TCRbeta diversity after one year, as hyperexpanded clones declined.

This TCR was sampled from a boy younger than two with acute myeloid leukemia, due to receive a stem cell transplant. The source was PBMCs, collected before TCRalphabeta/CD19-depleted stem cell transplant. The rearrangement joins TRBV7-8 to TRBJ2-7, with D perhaps TRBD2 (5 bases). CDR3 in amino acids: CASSLDPEGEQYF. CDR3 sequence (DNA): TGTGCCAGCAGCTTAGACCCTGAGGGCGAGCAGTACTTC.